A selection of T cell receptor beta chains follows, all from one sample in a study of blood T cell repertoires in COVID-19. Method: immunoSEQ multiplex PCR; TCRdb's copy keeps in-frame clones and lacks some. The sample consists of around 130,000 clones, about nine tenths of them appearing once. Sequenced: peripheral blood. The receptor source for this set is a man aged 50 to 59 with active COVID-19. Both conserved end residues are part of each CDR3. Each record gives: CDR3 length, V gene, CDR3 protein.

len: 16; v_gene: TRBV4-2; CDR3aa: CASSRGLRDLNQPQHF
len: 14; v_gene: TRBV24-1; CDR3aa: CATSPTGNTGELFF
len: 13; v_gene: TRBV12-3/TRBV12-4; CDR3aa: CASRPHNNEKLFF
len: 16; v_gene: TRBV18; CDR3aa: CASSNIGLNGYNEQFF
len: 13; v_gene: TRBV10-3; CDR3aa: CAISTASNQPQHF
len: 11; v_gene: TRBV6-5; CDR3aa: CASSYLSEQYF
len: 15; v_gene: TRBV6-5; CDR3aa: CASRRMTSGSETQYF
len: 15; v_gene: TRBV29-1; CDR3aa: CSVESGGHGANVLTF
len: 16; v_gene: TRBV10-1; CDR3aa: CASSERSTGATGELFF
len: 14; v_gene: TRBV18; CDR3aa: CASSTSGGSTEAFF
len: 15; v_gene: TRBV6-5; CDR3aa: CASRAGQGAIVAQYF
len: 15; v_gene: TRBV18; CDR3aa: CASSQREAYYNEQFF
len: 15; v_gene: TRBV3-1/TRBV3-2; CDR3aa: CASSPKGERNTEAFF
len: 12; v_gene: TRBV6-5; CDR3aa: CASTDRGGEQFF
len: 16; v_gene: TRBV4-1; CDR3aa: CASSPVSLSSYNEQFF
len: 15; v_gene: TRBV5-1; CDR3aa: CASSPRTGPNTEAFF
len: 18; v_gene: TRBV27; CDR3aa: CASSFGRTTIKDNSPLHF
len: 15; v_gene: TRBV7-2; CDR3aa: CASSLLRTTHNEQFF
len: 14; v_gene: TRBV5-1; CDR3aa: CASAGTVEGYEQYF
len: 16; v_gene: TRBV7-2; CDR3aa: CASAGRFSSNTGELFF
len: 14; v_gene: TRBV2; CDR3aa: CASSGVFSGNTIYF
len: 15; v_gene: TRBV6-1; CDR3aa: CASSELGTGVEKLFF
len: 17; v_gene: TRBV6-6; CDR3aa: CASSPLVAGELKNIQYF